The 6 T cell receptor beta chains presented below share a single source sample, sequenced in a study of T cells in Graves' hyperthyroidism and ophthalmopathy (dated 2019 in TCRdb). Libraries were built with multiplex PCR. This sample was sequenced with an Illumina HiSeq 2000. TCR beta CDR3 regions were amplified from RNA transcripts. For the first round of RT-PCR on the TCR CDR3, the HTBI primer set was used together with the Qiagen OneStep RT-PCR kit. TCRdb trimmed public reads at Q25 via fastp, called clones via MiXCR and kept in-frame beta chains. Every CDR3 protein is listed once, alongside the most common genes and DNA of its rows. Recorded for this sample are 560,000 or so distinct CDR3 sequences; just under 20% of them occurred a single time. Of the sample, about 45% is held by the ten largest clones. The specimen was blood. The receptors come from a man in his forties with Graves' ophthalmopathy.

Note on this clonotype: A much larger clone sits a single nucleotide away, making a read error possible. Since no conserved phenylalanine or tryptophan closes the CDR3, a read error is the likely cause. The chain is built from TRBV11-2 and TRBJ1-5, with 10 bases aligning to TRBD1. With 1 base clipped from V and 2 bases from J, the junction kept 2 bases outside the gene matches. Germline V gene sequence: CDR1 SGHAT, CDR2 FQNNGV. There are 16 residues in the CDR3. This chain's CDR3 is CASSLGDRGGNQPQHL. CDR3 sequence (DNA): TGTGCCAGCAGCTTAGGGGACAGGGGAGGCAATCAGCCCCAGCATCTT.

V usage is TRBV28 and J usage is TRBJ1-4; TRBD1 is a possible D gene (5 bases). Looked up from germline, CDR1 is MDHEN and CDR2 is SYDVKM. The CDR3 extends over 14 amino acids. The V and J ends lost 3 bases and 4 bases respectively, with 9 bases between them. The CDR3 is CASSFTGVNEKLFF. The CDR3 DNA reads TGTGCCAGCAGTTTCACAGGTGTTAATGAAAAACTGTTTTTT.

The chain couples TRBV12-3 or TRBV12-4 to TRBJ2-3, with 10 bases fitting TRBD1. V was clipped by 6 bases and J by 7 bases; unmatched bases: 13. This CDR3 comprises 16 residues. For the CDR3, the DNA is TGTGCCAGCAGGGCGGGGACAGGGGTTGGAACAAATACGCAGTATTTT. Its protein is CASRAGTGVGTNTQYF.

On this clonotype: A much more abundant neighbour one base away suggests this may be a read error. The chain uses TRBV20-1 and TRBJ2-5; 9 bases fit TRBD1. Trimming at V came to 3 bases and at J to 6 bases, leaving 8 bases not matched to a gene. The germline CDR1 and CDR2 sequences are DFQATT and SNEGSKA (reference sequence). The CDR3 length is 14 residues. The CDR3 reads CSARPGQGRKTQYF. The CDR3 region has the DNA TGCAGTGCTAGGCCGGGACAGGGAAGGAAGACCCAGTACTTC.

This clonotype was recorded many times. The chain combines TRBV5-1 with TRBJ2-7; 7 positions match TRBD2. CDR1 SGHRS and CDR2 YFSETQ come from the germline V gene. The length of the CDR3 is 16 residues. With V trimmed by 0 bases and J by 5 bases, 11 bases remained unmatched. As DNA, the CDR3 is TGCGCCAGCAGCTTGGCCGCCCAGGGCGGGAGCCACGAGCAGTACTTC. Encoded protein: CASSLAAQGGSHEQYF.

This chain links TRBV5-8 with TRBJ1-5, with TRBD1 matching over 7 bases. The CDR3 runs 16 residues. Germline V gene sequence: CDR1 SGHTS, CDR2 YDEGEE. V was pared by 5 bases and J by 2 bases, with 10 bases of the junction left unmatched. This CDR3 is CASRFQTGNRNQPQHF. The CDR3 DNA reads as TGTGCCAGCAGGTTCCAGACAGGGAACCGCAATCAGCCCCAGCATTTT.